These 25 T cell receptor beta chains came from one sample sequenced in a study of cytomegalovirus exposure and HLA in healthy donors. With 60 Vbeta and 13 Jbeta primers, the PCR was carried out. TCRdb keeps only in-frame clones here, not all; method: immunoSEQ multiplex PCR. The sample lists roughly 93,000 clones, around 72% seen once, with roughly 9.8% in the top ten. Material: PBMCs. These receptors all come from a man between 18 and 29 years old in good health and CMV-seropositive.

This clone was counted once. CDR3 sequence: CASSAPPGQGFRNTEAFF. CDR3 nucleotides: TGTGCCAGCAGTGCCCCCCCGGGACAGGGCTTCAGGAACACTGAAGCTTTCTTT. V usage is TRBV6-1 and J usage is TRBJ1-1, with TRBD1 identical over 9 bases. The CDR3 spans 18 residues. With 4 bases clipped from V and 1 base from J, the junction kept 13 bases outside the gene matches. Germline values: CDR1 MNHNS, CDR2 SASEGT.

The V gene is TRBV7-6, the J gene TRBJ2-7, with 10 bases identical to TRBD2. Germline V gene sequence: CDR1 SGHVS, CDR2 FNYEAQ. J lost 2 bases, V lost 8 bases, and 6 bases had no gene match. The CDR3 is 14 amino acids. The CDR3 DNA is TGTGCCAGCTCGCTGGGACTAGCGACCTACGAGCAGTACTTC. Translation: CASSLGLATYEQYF.

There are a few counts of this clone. CDR3: CASSLFPRDRRSSYNEQFF. The CDR3, as DNA: TGTGCCAGCAGTTTATTCCCCCGGGACAGACGAAGCTCCTACAATGAGCAGTTCTTC. The J gene is TRBJ2-1, the V gene TRBV28; 7 nucleotides line up with TRBD1. This CDR3 comprises 19 residues. CDR1 and CDR2 (germline): MDHEN, SYDVKM. The V gene end was trimmed by 1 base and the J gene end by 0 bases; junction bases not matched to a gene: 12.

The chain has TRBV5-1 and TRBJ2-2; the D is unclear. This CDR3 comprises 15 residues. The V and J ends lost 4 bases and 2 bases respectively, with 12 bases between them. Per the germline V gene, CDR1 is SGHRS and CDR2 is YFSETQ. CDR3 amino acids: CASSPERTNTGELFF. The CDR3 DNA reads TGCGCCAGCAGCCCGGAGAGAACCAACACCGGGGAGCTGTTTTTT. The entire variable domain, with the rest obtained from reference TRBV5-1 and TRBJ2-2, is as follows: KAGVTQTPRYLIKTRGQQVTLSCSPISGHRSVSWYQQTPGQGLQFLFEYFSETQRNKGNFPGRFSGRQFSNSRSEMNVSTLELGDSALYLCASSPERTNTGELFFGEGSRLTVL.

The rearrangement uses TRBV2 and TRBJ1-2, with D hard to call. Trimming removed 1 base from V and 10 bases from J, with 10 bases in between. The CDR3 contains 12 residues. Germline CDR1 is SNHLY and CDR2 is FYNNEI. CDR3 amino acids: CASSEGPHSYTF. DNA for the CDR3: TGTGCCAGCAGTGAAGGGCCCCATTCCTACACCTTC.

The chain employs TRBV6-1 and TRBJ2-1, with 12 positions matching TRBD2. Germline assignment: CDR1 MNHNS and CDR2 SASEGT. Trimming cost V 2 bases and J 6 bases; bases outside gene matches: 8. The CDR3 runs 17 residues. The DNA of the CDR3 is TGTGCCAGCAGTGAACTGCTAGCGGGGGGGCCGGGCAATGAGCAGTTCTTC. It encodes CASSELLAGGPGNEQFF.

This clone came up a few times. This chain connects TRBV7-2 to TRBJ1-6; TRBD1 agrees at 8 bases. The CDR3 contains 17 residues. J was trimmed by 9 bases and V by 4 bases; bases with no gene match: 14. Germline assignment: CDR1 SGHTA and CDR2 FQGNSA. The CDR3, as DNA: TGTGCCAGCAGCTCGCATGACAGACAGGGGACGGGTTCACCCCTCCACTTT. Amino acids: CASSSHDRQGTGSPLHF.

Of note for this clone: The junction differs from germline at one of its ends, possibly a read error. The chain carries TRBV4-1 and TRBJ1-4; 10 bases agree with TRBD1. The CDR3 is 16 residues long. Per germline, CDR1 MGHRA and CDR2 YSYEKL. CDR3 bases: TGCGCCGGCAGCCACCAAGGACAGGGGGGAAATGAAAAACTGTTTTTT. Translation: CAGSHQGQGGNEKLFF.

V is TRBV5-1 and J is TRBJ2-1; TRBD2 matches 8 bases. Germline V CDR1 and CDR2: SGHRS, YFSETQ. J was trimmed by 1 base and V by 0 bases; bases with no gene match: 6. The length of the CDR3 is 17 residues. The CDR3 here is CASSLARLAGSYNEQFF. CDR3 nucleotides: TGCGCCAGCAGCTTGGCGCGGCTAGCGGGTTCCTACAATGAGCAGTTCTTC.

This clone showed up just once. CDR3 sequence: CASSHGQFNEKLFF. CDR3 in DNA: TGTGCCAGCAGCCATGGACAGTTTAATGAAAAACTGTTTTTT. The V gene is TRBV4-2, the J gene TRBJ1-4; D may be TRBD1 (6 bases). The germline gives CDR1 LGHNA, CDR2 YNFKEQ. The V and J ends lost 3 bases and 4 bases respectively, with 9 bases between them. The CDR3 length is 14 residues.

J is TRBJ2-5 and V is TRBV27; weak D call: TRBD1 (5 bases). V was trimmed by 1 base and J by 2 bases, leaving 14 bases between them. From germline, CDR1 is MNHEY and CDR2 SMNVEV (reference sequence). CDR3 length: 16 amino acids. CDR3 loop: CASSLWGPSRQETQYF. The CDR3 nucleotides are TGTGCCAGCAGTTTATGGGGCCCGTCTAGACAAGAGACCCAGTACTTC.

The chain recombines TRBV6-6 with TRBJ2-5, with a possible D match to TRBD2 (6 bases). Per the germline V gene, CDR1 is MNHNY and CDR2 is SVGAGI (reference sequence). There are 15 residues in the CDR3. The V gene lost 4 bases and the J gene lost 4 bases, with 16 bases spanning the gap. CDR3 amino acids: CASSSVRPGGETQYF. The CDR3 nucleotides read TGTGCCAGCAGTTCCGTTAGGCCCGGGGGAGAGACCCAGTACTTC.

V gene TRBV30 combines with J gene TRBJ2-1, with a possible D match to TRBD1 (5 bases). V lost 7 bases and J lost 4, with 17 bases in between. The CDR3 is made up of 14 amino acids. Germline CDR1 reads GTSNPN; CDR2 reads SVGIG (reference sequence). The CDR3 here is CALTETAIYNEQFF. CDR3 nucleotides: TGTGCCTTGACAGAAACAGCTATTTACAATGAGCAGTTCTTC.

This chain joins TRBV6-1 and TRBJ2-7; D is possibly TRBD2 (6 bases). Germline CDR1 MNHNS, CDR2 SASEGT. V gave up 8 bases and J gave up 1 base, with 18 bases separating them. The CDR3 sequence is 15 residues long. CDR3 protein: CASRPSPGVSYEQYF. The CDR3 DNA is TGTGCCAGCCGCCCCAGTCCGGGGGTTTCCTACGAGCAGTACTTC.

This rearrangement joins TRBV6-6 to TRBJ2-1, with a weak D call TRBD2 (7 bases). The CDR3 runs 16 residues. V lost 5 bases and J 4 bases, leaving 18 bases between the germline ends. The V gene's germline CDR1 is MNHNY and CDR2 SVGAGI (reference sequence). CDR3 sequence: CASSQPLGGLYNEQFF. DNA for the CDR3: TGTGCCAGCAGTCAACCCCTGGGGGGGCTATACAATGAGCAGTTCTTC.

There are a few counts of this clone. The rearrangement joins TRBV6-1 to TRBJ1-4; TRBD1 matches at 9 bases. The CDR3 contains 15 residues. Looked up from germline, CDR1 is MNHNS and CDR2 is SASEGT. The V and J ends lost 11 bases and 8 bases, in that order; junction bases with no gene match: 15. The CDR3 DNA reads TGTGCCGCGCGGGGGCCGGGACAGGGCCCCGAAAAACTGTTTTTT. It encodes CAARGPGQGPEKLFF.

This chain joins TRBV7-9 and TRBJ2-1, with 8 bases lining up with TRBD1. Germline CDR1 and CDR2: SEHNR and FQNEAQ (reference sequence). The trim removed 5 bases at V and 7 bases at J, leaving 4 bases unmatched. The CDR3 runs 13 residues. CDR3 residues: CASSPGQGNEQFF. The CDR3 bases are TGTGCCAGCAGCCCCGGACAGGGTAATGAGCAGTTCTTC.

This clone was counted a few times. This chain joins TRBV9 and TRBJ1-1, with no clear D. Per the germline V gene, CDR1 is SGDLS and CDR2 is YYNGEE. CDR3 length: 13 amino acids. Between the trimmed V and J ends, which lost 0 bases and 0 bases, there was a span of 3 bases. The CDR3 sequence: CASSVGMNTEAFF. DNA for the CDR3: TGTGCCAGCAGCGTAGGTATGAACACTGAAGCTTTCTTT. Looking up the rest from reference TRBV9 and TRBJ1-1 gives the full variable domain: DSGVTQTPKHLITATGQRVTLRCSPRSGDLSVYWYQQSLDQGLQFLIQYYNGEERAKGNILERFSAQQFPDLHSELNLSSLELGDSALYFCASSVGMNTEAFFGQGTRLTVV.

CDR3 in DNA: TGCGCCAGCAGCTTGGAGCAGGGGTCCACTGAAGCTTTCTTT. Translation: CASSLEQGSTEAFF. This rearrangement joins TRBV5-1 to TRBJ1-1; perhaps TRBD1 as D (6 bases). The germline CDR1 and CDR2 sequences are SGHRS and YFSETQ. The CDR3 extends over 14 amino acids. V was cut by 0 bases and J by 4 bases, with 10 bases left in between. The whole variable domain, remainder taken from reference TRBV5-1 and TRBJ1-1, is KAGVTQTPRYLIKTRGQQVTLSCSPISGHRSVSWYQQTPGQGLQFLFEYFSETQRNKGNFPGRFSGRQFSNSRSEMNVSTLELGDSALYLCASSLEQGSTEAFFGQGTRLTVV.

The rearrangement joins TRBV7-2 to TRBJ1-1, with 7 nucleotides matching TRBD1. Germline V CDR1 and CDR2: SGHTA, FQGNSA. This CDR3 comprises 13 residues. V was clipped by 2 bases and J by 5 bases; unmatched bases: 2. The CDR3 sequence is CASSLRGLTEAFF. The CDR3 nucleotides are TGTGCCAGCAGCTTAAGGGGGCTGACTGAAGCTTTCTTT. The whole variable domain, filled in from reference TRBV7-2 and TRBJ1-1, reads GAGVSQSPSNKVTEKGKDVELRCDPISGHTALYWYRQSLGQGLEFLIYFQGNSAPDKSGLPSDRFSAERTGGSVSTLTIQRTQQEDSAVYLCASSLRGLTEAFFGQGTRLTVV.

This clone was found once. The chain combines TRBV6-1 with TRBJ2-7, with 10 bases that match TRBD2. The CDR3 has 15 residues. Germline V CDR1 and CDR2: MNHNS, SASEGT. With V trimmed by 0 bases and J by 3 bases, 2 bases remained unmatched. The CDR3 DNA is TGTGCCAGCAGTGAAGCGGCTAGCGGGGGCTACGAGCAGTACTTC. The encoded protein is CASSEAASGGYEQYF.

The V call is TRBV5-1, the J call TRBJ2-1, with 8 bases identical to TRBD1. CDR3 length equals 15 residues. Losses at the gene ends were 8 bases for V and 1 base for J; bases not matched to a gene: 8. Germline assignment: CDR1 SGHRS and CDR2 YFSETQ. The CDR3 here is CASAYGQGSYNEQFF. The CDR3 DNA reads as TGCGCCAGTGCGTATGGACAGGGATCCTACAATGAGCAGTTCTTC.

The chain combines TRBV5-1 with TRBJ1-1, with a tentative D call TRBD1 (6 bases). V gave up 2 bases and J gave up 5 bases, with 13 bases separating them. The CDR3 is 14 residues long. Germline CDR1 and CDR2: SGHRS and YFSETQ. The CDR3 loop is CASSLLEGGTEAFF. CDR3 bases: TGCGCCAGCAGCTTACTCGAGGGGGGGACTGAAGCTTTCTTT.

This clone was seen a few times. CDR3 region: CASSGSGVRTGELFF. The CDR3 coding sequence is TGTGCCAGCAGTGGTTCAGGGGTGCGGACCGGGGAGCTGTTTTTT. The V call is TRBV2, the J call TRBJ2-2; D perhaps matches TRBD1 (6 bases). Trimming shortened V by 4 bases and J by 5 bases, and 14 bases separated the two germline ends. The germline V gene has CDR1 SNHLY and CDR2 FYNNEI. The CDR3 is 15 amino acids.

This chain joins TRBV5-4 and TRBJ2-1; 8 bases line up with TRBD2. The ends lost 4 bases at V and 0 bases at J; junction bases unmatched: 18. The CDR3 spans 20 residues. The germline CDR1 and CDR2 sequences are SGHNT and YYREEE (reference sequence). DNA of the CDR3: TGTGCCAGCAGCCTTCCCCCCGGGATAGCGGGGTCTTACTCCTACAATGAGCAGTTCTTC. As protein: CASSLPPGIAGSYSYNEQFF.